The present T cell receptor (beta chain) was sequenced within a study of T-cell memory formation after mild COVID-19. About the study: Largely, the TCR clusters proved donor specific.

The CDR3 length is 12 residues. Germline V gene lookup returns CDR1 MDHEN and CDR2 SYDVKM. V lost 8 bases and J 6 bases, leaving 12 bases between the germline ends. This clonotype was picked up a small number of times. The TCR alpha and TCR beta cDNA libraries, bearing sample barcodes and UMIs, were generated by 5'RACE using constant-segment primers. In TCRdb, the 5' RACE reads were re-called with MiXCR into one record per CDR3 protein. The sample yields 280,000 or so distinct CDR3 sequences, about a sixth seen once. The J gene is TRBJ2-3, the V gene TRBV28, with D tentatively TRBD2 (7 bases). The TCR comes from a man aged 18-30 years who had mild COVID-19 (a few samples of this study predate the infection). Cell type and time point are not known. Sequencing used PBMCs or a T cell subset sorted from them (not recorded which). As DNA, the CDR3 is TGTGCCAGCCGGGGGGCAGGCGATACGCAGTATTTT. This codes for CASRGAGDTQYF.